Listed here are 32 T cell receptor beta chains from one sample, sequenced in a study of blood T cell repertoires in COVID-19. Measured with immunoSEQ multiplex PCR; TCRdb has only the in-frame clones, and not every one. The sample holds hundreds of thousands of clones; 88% are singletons and the top ten take about 3.9%. Sequencing was carried out using peripheral blood. Receptors originate from a woman in her fifties or sixties with active or convalescent COVID-19.

The chain uses TRBV19 and TRBJ2-2, with 11 bases matching TRBD2. The CDR3 contains 16 residues. CDR1 is LNHDA, CDR2 SQIVND, per germline (reference sequence). With V trimmed by 10 bases and J by 1 base, 8 bases remained unmatched. The CDR3 bases are TGTGCCACCCTAGCGGGAGGTGTCCAGAACACCGGGGAGCTGTTTTTT. Its protein is CATLAGGVQNTGELFF.

The rearrangement links TRBV7-3 to TRBJ2-1, with 9 bases identical to TRBD2. The CDR3 runs to 14 residues. Trimming took 2 bases from V and 7 from J; bases not matched to a gene: 3. Germline V gene lookup returns CDR1 SGHTA and CDR2 FQGTGA. Here the CDR3 reads CASSLSLAGNEQFF. The DNA of the CDR3 is TGTGCCAGCAGCTTATCCCTAGCGGGGAATGAGCAGTTCTTC.

The chain couples TRBV10-3 to TRBJ1-1; the D gene is possibly TRBD1 (5 bases). The V end lost 11 bases, the J end lost 0 bases, and 19 bases lay between the germline ends. The CDR3 sequence is 15 residues long. From germline, CDR1 is ENHRY and CDR2 SYGVKD. CDR3 in amino acids: CAANRQGTLNTEAFF. CDR3 coding DNA: TGTGCCGCAAACCGGCAGGGTACTCTGAACACTGAAGCTTTCTTT.

The chain has TRBV24-1 and TRBJ2-1; 14 bases line up with TRBD2. Trimming cost V 3 bases and J 7 bases; bases outside gene matches: 10. The CDR3 is 18 residues long. Germline V CDR1 and CDR2: KGHDR, SFDVKD. This CDR3 reads CATSDPPGLAGVGNEQFF. The CDR3 DNA is TGTGCCACCAGTGATCCCCCGGGACTAGCGGGAGTAGGAAATGAGCAGTTCTTC.

The chain joins TRBV7-2 to TRBJ2-7, with 12 bases lining up with TRBD2. The CDR3 length is 15 residues. CDR1 and CDR2 (germline): SGHTA, FQGNSA. J was trimmed by 4 bases and V by 1 base; bases with no gene match: 2. CDR3 region: CASSLGLAGEYEQYF. The CDR3 DNA is TGTGCCAGCAGCTTAGGACTAGCGGGAGAGTACGAGCAGTACTTC.

The chain recombines TRBV9 with TRBJ2-1; D perhaps matches TRBD2 (6 bases). The CDR3 length is 15 residues. Trimming stripped 3 bases from V and 0 bases from J, with 10 bases between. Looked up from germline, CDR1 is SGDLS and CDR2 is YYNGEE. This chain's CDR3 is CASSETSGSYNEQFF. The CDR3 DNA reads TGTGCCAGCAGCGAGACTAGTGGCTCCTACAATGAGCAGTTCTTC.

This rearrangement joins TRBV27 to TRBJ2-7, with 7 positions matching TRBD2. Germline trimming cut 4 bases from V and 3 bases from J; bases unmatched to any gene: 12. Germline V gene lookup returns CDR1 MNHEY and CDR2 SMNVEV (reference sequence). The CDR3 extends over 16 amino acids. CDR3 DNA: TGTGCCAGCAGTTCGCCACCGGGACTACCAAGCTACGAGCAGTACTTC. As protein: CASSSPPGLPSYEQYF.

This chain uses TRBV6-5 with TRBJ1-2, with D unresolved. V gave up 2 bases and J gave up 4 bases, with 11 bases separating them. Germline CDR1 MNHEY, CDR2 SVGAGI. The CDR3 is 14 amino acids. The CDR3 DNA follows: TGTGCCAGCAGTTACATCCCCGACACCTATGGCTACACCTTC. Its protein product is CASSYIPDTYGYTF.

This clone occurred a few times. The rearrangement links TRBV30 to TRBJ1-5, with 7 nucleotides matching TRBD1. The CDR3 loop spans 13 amino acids. CDR1 is GTSNPN and CDR2 is SVGIG in the germline V gene (reference sequence). V gave up 3 bases and J gave up 4 bases; unmatched junction bases: 3. This chain's CDR3 is CAWSQGVNQPQHF. The CDR3 DNA sequence: TGTGCCTGGAGCCAGGGGGTTAATCAGCCCCAGCATTTT. The variable domain in full, with the rest retrieved from reference TRBV30 and TRBJ1-5, is SQTIHQWPATLVQPVGSPLSLECTVEGTSNPNLYWYRQAAGRGLQLLFYSVGIGQISSEVPQNLSASRPQDRQFILSSKKLLLSDSGFYLCAWSQGVNQPQHFGDGTRLSIL.

The chain links TRBV28 to TRBJ1-5; D possibly corresponds to TRBD1 (6 bases). Germline CDR1 and CDR2: MDHEN and SYDVKM. The length of the CDR3 is 18 residues. The V end was cut by 3 bases, the J end by 3 bases, with 21 bases between. The CDR3 DNA follows: TGTGCCAGCAGTTTCCCTCCCCCTACTACAGGGTACAATCAGCCCCAGCATTTT. Translation gives CASSFPPPTTGYNQPQHF.

In this sample, this clone turned up a few times. The chain uses TRBV6-5 and TRBJ2-2; D may be TRBD1 (6 bases). The ends were cut back, 4 bases at V and 0 bases at J, with 12 bases in the middle. Per the germline V gene, CDR1 is MNHEY and CDR2 is SVGAGI. The CDR3 sequence is 16 residues long. CDR3 amino acids: CASSSQGYANTGELFF. The CDR3 DNA is TGTGCCAGCAGTTCGCAGGGGTACGCGAACACCGGGGAGCTGTTTTTT.

The chain combines TRBV4-2 with TRBJ2-2; TRBD2 matches at 9 bases. CDR1 is LGHNA and CDR2 is YNFKEQ in the germline V gene. The CDR3 totals 18 residues. Trimming cost V 0 bases and J 4 bases; bases outside gene matches: 9. The CDR3 loop reads CASSQEVAGASFTGELFF. The CDR3, as DNA: TGTGCCAGCAGCCAAGAAGTAGCGGGAGCCTCGTTCACCGGGGAGCTGTTTTTT.

This chain links TRBV2 with TRBJ2-5, with a weak D call TRBD1 (7 bases). This CDR3 spans 11 amino acids. V lost 9 bases and J lost 5, with 10 bases in between. Germline CDR1 reads SNHLY; CDR2 reads FYNNEI. The CDR3 sequence is CASSGGETQYF. The CDR3 coding sequence is TGTGCCAGTTCAGGGGGGGAGACCCAGTACTTC.

The rearrangement links TRBV7-9 to TRBJ2-1; 8 nucleotides agree with TRBD1. The CDR3 contains 15 residues. The V segment lost 4 bases and the J segment 4 bases; nucleotides outside the gene matches: 6. CDR1 and CDR2 from the germline V gene are SEHNR and FQNEAQ (reference sequence). CDR3 sequence: CASSSSGGQYNEQFF. CDR3 coding DNA: TGTGCCAGCAGCTCCTCAGGGGGCCAATACAATGAGCAGTTCTTC.

V gene TRBV28 combines with J gene TRBJ1-2, with D maybe TRBD1 (5 bases). This CDR3 has 13 residues. Germline CDR1 and CDR2: MDHEN and SYDVKM. V gave up 3 bases and J gave up 4 bases, with 9 bases separating them. CDR3 protein: CASSLVTAYGYTF. Written as DNA, the CDR3 is TGTGCCAGCAGTTTGGTGACAGCCTATGGCTACACCTTC.

This chain links TRBV6-5 with TRBJ1-2, with 7 bases fitting TRBD1. J lost 5 bases, V lost 6 bases, and 6 bases had no gene match. CDR1 MNHEY and CDR2 SVGAGI come from the germline V gene. CDR3 length: 13 residues. The CDR3 spells CASRPGQTYGYTF. The CDR3 DNA reads TGTGCCAGCAGGCCGGGACAGACATATGGCTACACCTTC.

The chain links TRBV27 to TRBJ2-7; 7 bases map to TRBD1. CDR1 MNHEY and CDR2 SMNVEV come from the germline V gene (reference sequence). J was trimmed by 3 bases and V by 2 bases; bases with no gene match: 4. This CDR3 is 14 amino acids long. The DNA for the CDR3 is TGTGCCAGCAGTTTACCCGACAGGGTCTACGAGCAGTACTTC. Residues: CASSLPDRVYEQYF.

The rearrangement joins TRBV7-2 to TRBJ2-3; 12 bases match TRBD2. Unmatched junction bases numbered 4, after V lost 5 bases and J lost 7 bases. The germline V gene encodes CDR1 SGHTA and CDR2 FQGNSA. The CDR3 consists of 14 residues. CDR3 DNA: TGTGCCAGCAGCCTGACTAGCGGGAGTCATACGCAGTATTTT. Its protein is CASSLTSGSHTQYF.

The chain recombines TRBV6-5 with TRBJ1-1, with 9 bases identical to TRBD1. Germline V lookup: CDR1 MNHEY, CDR2 SVGAGI. V lost 0 bases to trimming and J lost 7 bases; unmatched junction nucleotides: 6. The CDR3 runs 15 residues. The CDR3 here is CASSYSRTGDVEAFF. CDR3 bases: TGTGCCAGCAGTTACTCGCGGACAGGGGATGTTGAAGCTTTCTTT.

The V gene is TRBV28, the J gene TRBJ1-5, with a weak D call TRBD1 (6 bases). Trimming left V 2 bases short and J 0 bases short, with 14 bases between. The CDR3 totals 17 residues. From germline, CDR1 is MDHEN and CDR2 SYDVKM. CDR3 sequence: CASSLITGHYSNQPQHF. CDR3 nucleotide sequence: TGTGCCAGCAGTTTAATTACAGGGCATTATAGCAATCAGCCCCAGCATTTT.

This clone was detected only once. V is TRBV14 and J is TRBJ1-2, with D possibly being TRBD1 (6 bases). Between the trimmed V and J ends, which lost 2 bases and 8 bases, there was a span of 18 bases. Looked up from germline, CDR1 is SGHDN and CDR2 is FVKESK. The CDR3 is 15 amino acids. The CDR3 reads CASSQSDRSYGGYTF. Written as DNA, the CDR3 is TGTGCCAGCAGCCAATCCGACAGGTCCTATGGGGGCTACACCTTC.

This chain connects TRBV12-5 to TRBJ2-7; TRBD2 aligns across 10 bases. This CDR3 spans 16 amino acids. CDR1 LGHNT and CDR2 FRNRAP come from the germline V gene. V lost 5 bases to trimming and J lost 5 bases; unmatched junction nucleotides: 12. The CDR3 loop reads CASGRPGLASRDEQYF. CDR3 bases: TGTGCTAGTGGTCGACCGGGACTAGCGAGCCGCGACGAGCAGTACTTC.

The J gene is TRBJ2-3, the V gene TRBV7-8; 8 bases align to TRBD2. J lost 3 bases, V lost 5 bases, and 7 bases had no gene match. The germline gives CDR1 SGHVS, CDR2 FQNEAQ. The CDR3 covers 15 residues. The CDR3 sequence is CASSPLAGRTDTQYF. The CDR3, as DNA: TGTGCCAGCAGCCCATTAGCGGGAAGGACAGATACGCAGTATTTT.

The chain links TRBV7-9 to TRBJ2-3, with unresolved D. Germline V CDR1 and CDR2: SEHNR, FQNEAQ (reference sequence). V lost 4 bases and J 4 bases, leaving 6 bases between the germline ends. This CDR3 contains 12 residues. CDR3 amino acids: CASSSPADTQYF. CDR3 nucleotides: TGTGCCAGCAGCTCCCCAGCAGATACGCAGTATTTT. The full variable domain, in which reference TRBV7-9 and TRBJ2-3 provide the parts outside the CDR3, is DTGVSQNPRHKITKRGQNVTFRCDPISEHNRLYWYRQTLGQGPEFLTYFQNEAQLEKSRLLSDRFSAERPKGSFSTLEIQRTEQGDSAMYLCASSSPADTQYFGPGTRLTVL.

This clone has more than one count but fewer than ten. The CDR3 loop reads CASGYQNTEAFF. The DNA of the CDR3 is TGTGCTAGTGGCTATCAGAACACTGAAGCTTTCTTT. The chain recombines TRBV12-5 with TRBJ1-1; D remains unclear. Germline CDR1 is LGHNT and CDR2 is FRNRAP. Trimming removed 6 bases from V and 1 base from J, with 6 bases in between. This CDR3 region has 12 residues.

This sequence joins TRBV7-2 and TRBJ1-1; TRBD1 is a possible D gene (6 bases). There are 15 residues in the CDR3. V dropped 4 bases and J dropped 2 bases, with 14 bases sitting between them. Per the germline V gene, CDR1 is SGHTA and CDR2 is FQGNSA. The chain's CDR3 is CASSWGRRRNTEAFF. The CDR3 DNA follows: TGTGCCAGCAGCTGGGGGCGGCGTAGAAACACTGAAGCTTTCTTT.

CDR3 sequence (DNA): TGTGCCAGTAGCGGCGGACAGGGCCTCTCCTACGAGCAGTACTTC. Translation gives CASSGGQGLSYEQYF. This chain links TRBV19 with TRBJ2-7; 8 positions agree with TRBD1. V was clipped by 6 bases and J by 0 bases; unmatched bases: 7. Germline loops: CDR1 LNHDA, CDR2 SQIVND (reference sequence). CDR3 length: 15 residues.

V is TRBV7-7 and J is TRBJ2-1; perhaps D is TRBD1 or TRBD2 (6 bases each). This CDR3 region has 11 residues. CDR1 is SSHAT, CDR2 FNYEAQ, per germline (reference sequence). In DNA form, the CDR3 reads TGTGCTAGCGGACAGTACAATGAGCAGTTCTTC. Translated: CASGQYNEQFF.

The chain combines TRBV27 with TRBJ2-7, with 8 bases fitting TRBD2. The CDR3 has 14 amino acids. The germline gives CDR1 MNHEY, CDR2 SMNVEV (reference sequence). J lost 4 bases, V lost 3 bases, and 5 bases had no gene match. The CDR3 loop is CASSFSGRAYEQYF. CDR3 sequence (DNA): TGTGCCAGCAGTTTTTCCGGGAGGGCATACGAGCAGTACTTC.

The V and J genes are TRBV30 and TRBJ2-3; 13 bases are shared with TRBD2. The germline V gene has CDR1 GTSNPN and CDR2 SVGIG (reference sequence). Unmatched junction bases numbered 9, after V lost 0 bases and J lost 6 bases. The CDR3 consists of 17 residues. The CDR3, as DNA: TGTGCCTGGAGTGTATCCCGGACTAGCGGGAGCAAGGATACGCAGTATTTT. Its translation is CAWSVSRTSGSKDTQYF.

This clone is a singleton in its sample. The chain combines TRBV20-1 with TRBJ2-1, with 7 nucleotides matching TRBD1. The CDR3 has 16 amino acids. The junction had 11 bases not matched to a gene; V was cut back by 3 bases and J by 3 bases. CDR1 is DFQATT and CDR2 is SNEGSKA in the germline V gene (reference sequence). This CDR3 is CSASGARGQNYNEQFF. The CDR3 nucleotides read TGCAGTGCTAGTGGTGCCCGGGGACAGAACTACAATGAGCAGTTCTTC.

CDR3 loop: CASSSRGRDTEAFF. CDR3 sequence (DNA): TGTGCCAGCAGTTCCAGGGGGCGGGACACTGAAGCTTTCTTT. This rearrangement joins TRBV6-2 or TRBV6-3 to TRBJ1-1; 8 nucleotides align to TRBD1. The trim removed 4 bases at V and 3 bases at J, leaving 4 bases unmatched. This CDR3 spans 14 amino acids. CDR1 is MNHEY, CDR2 SVGEGT, per germline.